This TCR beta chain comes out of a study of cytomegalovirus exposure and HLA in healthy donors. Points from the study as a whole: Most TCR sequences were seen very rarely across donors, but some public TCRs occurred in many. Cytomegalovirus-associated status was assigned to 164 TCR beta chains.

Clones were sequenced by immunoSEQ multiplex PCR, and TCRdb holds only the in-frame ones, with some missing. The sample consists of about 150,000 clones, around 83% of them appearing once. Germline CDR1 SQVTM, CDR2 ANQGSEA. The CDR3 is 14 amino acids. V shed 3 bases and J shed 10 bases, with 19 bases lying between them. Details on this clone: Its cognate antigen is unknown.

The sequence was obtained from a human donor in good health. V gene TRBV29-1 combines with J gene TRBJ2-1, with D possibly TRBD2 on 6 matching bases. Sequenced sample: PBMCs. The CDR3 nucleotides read TGCAGCGTTGACCCGGGAGCGGCCACAAGGGAGCAGTTCTTC. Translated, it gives CSVDPGAATREQFF.